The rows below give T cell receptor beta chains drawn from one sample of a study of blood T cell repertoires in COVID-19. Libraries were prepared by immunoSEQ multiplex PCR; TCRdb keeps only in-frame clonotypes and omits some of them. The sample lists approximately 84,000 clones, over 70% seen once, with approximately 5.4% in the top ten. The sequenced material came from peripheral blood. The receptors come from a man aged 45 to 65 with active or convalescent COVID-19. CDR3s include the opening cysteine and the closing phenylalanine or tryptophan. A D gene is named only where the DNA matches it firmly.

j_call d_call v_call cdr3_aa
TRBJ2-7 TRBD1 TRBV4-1 CASSQAQGESYEQYF
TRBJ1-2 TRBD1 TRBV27 CASSPQGADYGYTF
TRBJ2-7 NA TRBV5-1 CASNPGSSDEQYF
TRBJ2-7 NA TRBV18 CASSPGPPNEQYF
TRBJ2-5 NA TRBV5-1 CASSLGATRETQYF
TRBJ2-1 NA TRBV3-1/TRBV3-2 CASSLLTRTGQFF
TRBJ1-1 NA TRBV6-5 CASSMTVVNTEAFF
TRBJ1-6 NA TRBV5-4 CASSSGVPYNSPLHF
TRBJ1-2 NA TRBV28 CASSFGSLNYGYTF
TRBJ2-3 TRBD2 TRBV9 CASSASSGGAGDTQYF
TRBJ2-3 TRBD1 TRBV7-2 CASSSLGQGATDTQYF
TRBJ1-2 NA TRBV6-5 CASSPVGNYGYTF
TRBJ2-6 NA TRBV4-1 CASSQALGATSGANVLTF
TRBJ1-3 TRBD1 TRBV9 CASSAQQGQSSGNTIYF
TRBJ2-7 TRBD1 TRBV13 CASSLEDRVEQYF
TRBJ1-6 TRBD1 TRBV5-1 CASSLQGSSSYNSPLHF
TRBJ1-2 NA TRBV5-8 CASSFDFSYGYTF
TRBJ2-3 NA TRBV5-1 CASSLSQGRTDTQYF
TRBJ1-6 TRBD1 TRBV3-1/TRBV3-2 CASNKGQDVSPLHF
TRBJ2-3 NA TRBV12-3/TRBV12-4 CASNLPQGDTQYF
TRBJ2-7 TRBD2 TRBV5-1 CASSVSLGAGGHYEQYF
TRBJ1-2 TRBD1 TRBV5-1 CASSPLTGSKYGYTF
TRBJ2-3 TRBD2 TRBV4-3 CASSQTFGTSDSTDTQYF
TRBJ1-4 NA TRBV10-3 CAISVGAVEKLFF
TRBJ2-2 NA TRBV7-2 CASSLRSSSGELFF
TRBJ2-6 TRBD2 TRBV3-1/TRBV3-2 CASSQASGVAGANVLTF
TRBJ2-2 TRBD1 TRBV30 CAWSVKGAGTGELFF
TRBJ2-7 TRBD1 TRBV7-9 CASSVQGAGYEQYF
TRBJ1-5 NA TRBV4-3 CASSQDHRQGNQPQHF
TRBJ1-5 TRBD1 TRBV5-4 CASHDRGARQPQHF
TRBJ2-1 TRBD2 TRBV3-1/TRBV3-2 CASRRGVHEQFF
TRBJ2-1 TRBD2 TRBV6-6 CASRPSGTNNEQFF
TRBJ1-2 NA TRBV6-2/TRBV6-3 CASSGSGEAYGYTF
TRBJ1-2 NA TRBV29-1 CSVYGGDIYGYTF
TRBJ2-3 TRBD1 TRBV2 CASRREGGSTDTQYF
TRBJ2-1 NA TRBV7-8 CASSPTQGWLNEQFF
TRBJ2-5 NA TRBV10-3 CAISESQAQETQYF
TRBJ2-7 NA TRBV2 CASGSRRANEQYF
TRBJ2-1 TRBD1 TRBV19 CASRLRGLNEQFF
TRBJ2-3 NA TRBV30 CALRGWTDTQYF
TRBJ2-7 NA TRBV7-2 CASSWGGRSYEQYF
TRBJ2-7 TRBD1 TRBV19 CASSTGTGAYEQYF
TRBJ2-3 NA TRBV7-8 CASSLEGADTDTQYF